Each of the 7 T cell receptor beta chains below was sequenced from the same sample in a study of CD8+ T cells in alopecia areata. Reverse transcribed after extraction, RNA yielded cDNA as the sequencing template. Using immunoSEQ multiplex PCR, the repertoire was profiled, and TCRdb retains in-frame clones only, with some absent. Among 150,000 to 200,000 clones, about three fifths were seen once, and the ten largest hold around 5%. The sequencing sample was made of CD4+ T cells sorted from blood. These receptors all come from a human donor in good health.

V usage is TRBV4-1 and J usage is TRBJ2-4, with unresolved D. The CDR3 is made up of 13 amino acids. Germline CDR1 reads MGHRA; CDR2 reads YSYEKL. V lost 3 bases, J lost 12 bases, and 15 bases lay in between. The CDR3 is CASSHVSVYPQYF. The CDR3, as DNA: TGCGCCAGCAGCCATGTATCTGTGTACCCTCAGTACTTC.

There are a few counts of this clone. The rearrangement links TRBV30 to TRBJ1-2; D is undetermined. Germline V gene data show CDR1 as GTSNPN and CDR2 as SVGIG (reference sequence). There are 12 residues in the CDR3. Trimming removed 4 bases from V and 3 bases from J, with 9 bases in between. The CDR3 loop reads CAWIGADYGYTF. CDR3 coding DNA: TGTGCCTGGATAGGCGCGGACTATGGCTACACCTTC.

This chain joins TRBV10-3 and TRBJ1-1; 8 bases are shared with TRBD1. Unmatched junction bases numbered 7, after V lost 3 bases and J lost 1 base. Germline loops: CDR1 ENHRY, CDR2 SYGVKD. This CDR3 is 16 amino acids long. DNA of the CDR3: TGTGCCATCAGTGATCTTGACAGGGGATCGAACACTGAAGCTTTCTTT. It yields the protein CAISDLDRGSNTEAFF.

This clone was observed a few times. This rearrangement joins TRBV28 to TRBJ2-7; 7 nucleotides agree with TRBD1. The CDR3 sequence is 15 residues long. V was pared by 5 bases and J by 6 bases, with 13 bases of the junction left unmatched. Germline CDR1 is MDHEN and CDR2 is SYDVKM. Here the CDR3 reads CASSQIDRDEPEQYF. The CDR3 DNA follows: TGTGCCAGCAGTCAAATTGACAGGGATGAGCCCGAGCAGTACTTC. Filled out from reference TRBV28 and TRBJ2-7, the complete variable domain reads DVKVTQSSRYLVKRTGEKVFLECVQDMDHENMFWYRQDPGLGLRLIYFSYDVKMKEKGDIPEGYSVSREKKERFSLILESASTNQTSMYLCASSQIDRDEPEQYFGPGTRLTVT.

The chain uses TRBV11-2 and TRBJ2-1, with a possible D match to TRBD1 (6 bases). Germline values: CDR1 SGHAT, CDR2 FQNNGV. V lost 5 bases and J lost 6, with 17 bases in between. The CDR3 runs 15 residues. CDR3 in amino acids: CASSRSQGYGNEQFF. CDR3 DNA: TGTGCCAGCAGCCGATCACAGGGTTACGGCAATGAGCAGTTCTTC.

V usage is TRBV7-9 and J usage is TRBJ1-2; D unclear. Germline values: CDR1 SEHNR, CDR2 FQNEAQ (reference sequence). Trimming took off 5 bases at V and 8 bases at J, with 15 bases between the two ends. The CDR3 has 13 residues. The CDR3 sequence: CASSPAPSGGYTF. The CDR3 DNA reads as TGTGCCAGCAGCCCGGCCCCGAGCGGGGGCTACACCTTC.

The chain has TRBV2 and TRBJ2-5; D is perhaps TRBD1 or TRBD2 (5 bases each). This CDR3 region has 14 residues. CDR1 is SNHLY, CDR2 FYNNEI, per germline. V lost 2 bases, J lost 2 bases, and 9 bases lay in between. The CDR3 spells CASSERGDQETQYF. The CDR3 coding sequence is TGTGCCAGCAGTGAAAGGGGAGATCAAGAGACCCAGTACTTC.